This T cell receptor beta chain was recorded in a study of T cell responses to AZD1222 COVID-19 vaccine. Study-level results: Per reports, nearly half of all spike-specific TCRs target regions that are unmutated in variants. Baseline seropositivity occurred in only 5 to 7 AZD1222 recipients. Among vaccine-associated CD4 TCRs, coverage spanned spike, with dominance at 160-218 and 743-854. Spike-specific TCR breadth and depth rose after two AZD1222 doses.

Note on this clone: Antigen unknown.

Clones were read by immunoSEQ multiplex PCR, and TCRdb kept only the in-frame ones, dropping some. Altogether 100,000 to 150,000 clones are present, about 88% being singletons, with the ten largest covering roughly 4%. The source of this sequence is an adult in good health. This sample comprised peripheral blood, obtained on day 0 of AZD1222 vaccination.

This chain's CDR3 is CASSTPTGIQSPLHF. CDR3 sequence (DNA): TGTGCCAGCAGCACCCCGACAGGGATTCAGTCACCCCTCCACTTT. The chain couples TRBV28 to TRBJ1-6; 7 nucleotides agree with TRBD1. V dropped 6 bases and J dropped 10; count of bases not matched to a gene: 12. The V gene's germline CDR1 is MDHEN and CDR2 SYDVKM. This CDR3 region has 15 residues.